A single T cell receptor (beta chain) is shown here with its context. The source of the sample is a study of blood T cell repertoires in COVID-19. The overall study: Sites across the United States, Italy and Spain contributed samples from acute and convalescent COVID-19. Nucleic acid was either cDNA or gDNA, and it came from T cells, B-cell-depleted T cells, or PBMCs.

Authors' methods: How many nucleated cells were present was estimated from reference gene primer amplification. The protocol was immunoSEQ multiplex PCR, while the TCRdb copy is restricted to in-frame clones and leaves out a portion. The DNA gave D and trimming, while V, J and clone size come from that table. The sample contains approximately 140,000 clones, about 90% of which appear only once. The J segment lost 4 bases and the V segment lost 1 base, leaving 3 bases of the junction unmatched. Germline V gene lookup returns CDR1 SGHTA and CDR2 FQGNSA. The CDR3 consists of 15 residues. The genes are TRBV7-2 and TRBJ2-7, with 11 bases matching TRBD1. The clonotype was recovered from a woman aged 55 to 70 with acute or convalescent COVID-19. The sample was peripheral blood. The CDR3, as DNA: TGTGCCAGCAGCTTAGGGGACAGGGGGAAGTACGAGCAGTACTTC. Protein product: CASSLGDRGKYEQYF.